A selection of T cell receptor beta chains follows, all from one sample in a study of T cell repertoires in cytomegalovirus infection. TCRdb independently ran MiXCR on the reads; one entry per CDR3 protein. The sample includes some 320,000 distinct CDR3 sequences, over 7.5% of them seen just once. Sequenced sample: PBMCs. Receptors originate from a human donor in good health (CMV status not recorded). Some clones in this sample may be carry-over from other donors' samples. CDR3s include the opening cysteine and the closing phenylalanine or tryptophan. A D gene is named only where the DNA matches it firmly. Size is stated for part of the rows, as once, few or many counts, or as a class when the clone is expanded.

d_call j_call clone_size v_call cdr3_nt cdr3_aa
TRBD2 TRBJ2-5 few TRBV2 TGTGCCAGCAGTGAAGAGGCTCTAGCGGGAGTAGAGACCCAGTACTTC CASSEEALAGVETQYF
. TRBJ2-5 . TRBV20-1 TGCAGTGCTAGCCTTCTTGTCAGACAAGAGACCCAGTACTTC CSASLLVRQETQYF
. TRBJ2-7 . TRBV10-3 TGTGCCATCAGGGGGCTGAACTCTCAGTACGAGCAGTACTTC CAIRGLNSQYEQYF
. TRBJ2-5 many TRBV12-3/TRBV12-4 TGTGCCAGCAGTTTACACAGGGGAGGGACCCAGTACTTC CASSLHRGGTQYF
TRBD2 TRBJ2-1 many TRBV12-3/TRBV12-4 TGTGCCAGCAGTCCGACTAGCTGGCCCCGCGACAATGAGCAGTTCTTC CASSPTSWPRDNEQFF
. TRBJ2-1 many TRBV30 TGTGCCTGGAGTGTACGGGGAGAGCAGTTCTTC CAWSVRGEQFF
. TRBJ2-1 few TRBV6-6 TGTGCCAGCAGCCGGAGCAATCCCTCCTACAATGAGCAGTTCTTC CASSRSNPSYNEQFF
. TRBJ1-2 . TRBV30 TGTGCCTGGAGTGACTATGGCTACACCTTC CAWSDYGYTF
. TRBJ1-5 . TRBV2 TGTGCCAGCAGTGGGGACGAGCCCCGGCAGCCCCAGCATTTT CASSGDEPRQPQHF
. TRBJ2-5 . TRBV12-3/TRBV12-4 TGTGCCAGCAGACGTACCACCTCGGAAGGAGAGACCCAGTACTTC CASRRTTSEGETQYF
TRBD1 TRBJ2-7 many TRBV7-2 TGTGCCAGCAGTCTTAATCCGGGACAGTTTAAAAAGTTAGTCTACGAGCAGTACTTC CASSLNPGQFKKLVYEQYF
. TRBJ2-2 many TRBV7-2 TGTGCCAGCAGCTTATGGCTAGTGGGCACCGGGGAGCTGTTTTTT CASSLWLVGTGELFF
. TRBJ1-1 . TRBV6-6 TGTGCCAGCAGGAGGGAGGGGATGGGCACTGAAGCTTTCTTT CASRREGMGTEAFF
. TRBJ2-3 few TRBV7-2 TGTGCCAGCAGCTCCGGGCCAGGCCAAGATACGCAGTATTTT CASSSGPGQDTQYF
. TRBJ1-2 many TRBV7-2 TGTGCCAGCAGCTTAAGGTCGACAGGCCTTCGGCTCAACTATGGCTACACCTTC CASSLRSTGLRLNYGYTF
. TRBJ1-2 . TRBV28 TGTGCCAGCAGTTTAGTTGACCCCGGGAACTATGGCTACACCTTC CASSLVDPGNYGYTF
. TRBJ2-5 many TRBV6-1 TGTGCCAGCAGTGTGGTGGGGTCGGAGACCCAGTACTTC CASSVVGSETQYF
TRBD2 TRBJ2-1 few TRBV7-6 TGTGCCAGCAGCTTAGCCTGGGGGGGGTACAATGAGCAGTTCTTC CASSLAWGGYNEQFF
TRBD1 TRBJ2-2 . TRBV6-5 TGTGCCAGCAGCTTGAGGACAGGCGGGGAGCTGTTTTTT CASSLRTGGELFF
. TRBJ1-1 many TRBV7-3 TGTGCCAGCAGCTCGGGACCGCAGAACACTGAAGCTTTCTTT CASSSGPQNTEAFF
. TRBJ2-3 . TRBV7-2 TGTGCCAGCAGCGCCCGGGCGCCAGATACGCAGTATTTT CASSARAPDTQYF
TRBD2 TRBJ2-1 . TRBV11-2 TGTGCCAGCAGCCCCTCTAGCGGGAGTGTTGAGCAGTTCTTC CASSPSSGSVEQFF
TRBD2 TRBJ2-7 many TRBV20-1 TGCAGTGCTAGTCCTGTGACTAGCGGGAGGGCCTACGAGCAGTACTTC CSASPVTSGRAYEQYF
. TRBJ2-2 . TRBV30 TGTGCCTGGAGGGGCCCCCCGAACACCGGGGAGCTGTTTTTT CAWRGPPNTGELFF
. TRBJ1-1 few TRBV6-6 TGTGCCATTACTCGGGGGAGAGCGAATTGGCTGAACACTGAAGCTTTCTTT CAITRGRANWLNTEAFF